The 25 T cell receptor beta chains given below trace back to one sample, sequenced in a study of blood T cell repertoires in COVID-19. Clones were sequenced by immunoSEQ multiplex PCR, and TCRdb holds only the in-frame ones, with some missing. The table shows about half a million clones, with approximately 91% occurring only once. Material for sequencing was PBMCs or T cells enriched from blood (not recorded which). The receptors here all came from a woman aged 55-69 years who had recovered from COVID-19.

This clone was seen once. The chain recombines TRBV6-5 with TRBJ1-4; D is perhaps TRBD1 (5 bases). V lost 10 bases to trimming and J lost 7 bases, with 19 bases between them. Germline assignment: CDR1 MNHEY and CDR2 SVGAGI. There are 14 residues in the CDR3. CDR3 sequence (DNA): TGTGCCACCGGCCAAGGGCAGGGAGGTGAAAAACTGTTTTTT. This codes for CATGQGQGGEKLFF.

The chain combines TRBV7-4 with TRBJ2-5; weak D call: TRBD1 (6 bases). The V end was cut by 3 bases, the J end by 0 bases, with 29 bases between. Germline V gene lookup returns CDR1 SGHVT and CDR2 SQSDAQ. CDR3 size: 21 residues. CDR3 in amino acids: CASSFLIWETGPFWYQETQYF. Written as DNA, the CDR3 is TGTGCCAGCAGCTTTCTGATTTGGGAGACAGGACCCTTCTGGTACCAAGAGACCCAGTACTTC.

CDR3 DNA sequence: TGCGCCAGCAGCTCCCTACAGGGGACCGGGGAGCTGTTTTTT. Residues: CASSSLQGTGELFF. The chain carries TRBV5-1 and TRBJ2-2, with 7 nucleotides matching TRBD1. The CDR3 extends over 14 amino acids. From germline, CDR1 is SGHRS and CDR2 YFSETQ. V lost 3 bases, J lost 5 bases, and 4 bases stayed unmatched.

The genes are TRBV19 and TRBJ1-5, with TRBD1 matching 7 bases. V lost 7 bases, J lost 4 bases, and 10 bases stayed unmatched. Germline CDR1 LNHDA, CDR2 SQIVND (reference sequence). This CDR3 is 15 amino acids long. CDR3 DNA: TGTGCCAGTAATGAGGGGGCGCTTTCTAATCAGCCCCAGCATTTT. Its translation: CASNEGALSNQPQHF.

The chain uses TRBV5-1 and TRBJ2-7; tentatively, D is TRBD2 (6 bases). CDR1 is SGHRS, CDR2 YFSETQ, per germline. The CDR3 extends over 15 amino acids. With 4 bases removed from V and 3 bases from J, the gap between germline ends came to 17 bases. For the CDR3, the DNA is TGCGCCAGCAGCCTAACTAGCCCGAACAACTACGAGCAGTACTTC. This encodes CASSLTSPNNYEQYF.

This clone was observed a handful of times. The chain uses TRBV4-1 and TRBJ1-1; no clear D. The CDR3 consists of 14 residues. The V gene's germline CDR1 is MGHRA and CDR2 YSYEKL. V lost 4 bases and J lost 0, with 9 bases in between. For the CDR3, the DNA is TGCGCCAGCAGCCCCGGGAAACTGAACACTGAAGCTTTCTTT. Encoded protein: CASSPGKLNTEAFF.

The chain carries TRBV6-5 and TRBJ2-1; D remains ambiguous. The CDR3 is 15 amino acids. CDR1 and CDR2 (germline): MNHEY, SVGAGI. The V end was cut by 6 bases, the J end by 0 bases, with 12 bases between. CDR3: CASSPLFSSYNEQFF. The CDR3 DNA follows: TGTGCCAGCAGCCCCTTGTTTAGCTCCTACAATGAGCAGTTCTTC.

The CDR3 nucleotides read TGTGCCAGCAGCTTAGATAACGAGCAGTACTTC. It codes for CASSLDNEQYF. The rearrangement uses TRBV11-2 and TRBJ2-7; D ambiguous. Germline V lookup: CDR1 SGHAT, CDR2 FQNNGV. Between the trimmed V and J ends, which lost 0 bases and 5 bases, there was a span of 2 bases. This CDR3 contains 11 residues.

This CDR3 is CASSYRLAGGTSTDTQYF. The CDR3 DNA sequence: TGTGCCAGCAGCTACAGACTAGCGGGTGGGACTAGCACAGATACGCAGTATTTT. V is TRBV7-2 and J is TRBJ2-3; 10 positions agree with TRBD2. Germline CDR1 reads SGHTA; CDR2 reads FQGNSA. There are 18 residues in the CDR3. The junction had 10 bases not matched to a gene; V was cut back by 4 bases and J by 0 bases.

This chain joins TRBV3-1 (or the pseudogene TRBV3-2) and TRBJ1-1; a possible D gene is TRBD1 (5 bases). The CDR3 spans 16 residues. V was trimmed by 4 bases and J by 0 bases, leaving 15 bases between them. Looked up from germline, CDR1 is LGHDT and CDR2 is YNNKEL (reference sequence). CDR3 in amino acids: CASSPFQGGMNTEAFF. DNA of the CDR3: TGTGCCAGCAGCCCTTTCCAGGGCGGCATGAACACTGAAGCTTTCTTT.

The chain combines TRBV7-2 with TRBJ1-6, with D tentatively TRBD1 (6 bases). Trimming stripped 6 bases from V and 9 bases from J, with 12 bases between. The CDR3 is 13 amino acids. The V gene's germline CDR1 is SGHTA and CDR2 FQGNSA. CDR3 in amino acids: CASRLTGGSPLHF. CDR3 nucleotides: TGTGCCAGCAGGTTGACAGGCGGTTCACCCCTCCACTTT.

This chain connects TRBV5-6 to TRBJ2-5; the match to TRBD1 covers 10 bases. This CDR3 region has 17 residues. Trimming cost V 0 bases and J 6 bases; bases outside gene matches: 11. The germline V gene has CDR1 SGHDT and CDR2 YYEEEE. The CDR3 reads CASSLGPLDRGQKTQYF. The CDR3 DNA sequence: TGTGCCAGCAGCTTGGGCCCGCTCGACAGGGGGCAAAAGACCCAGTACTTC.

This clone was counted once. V gene TRBV9 combines with J gene TRBJ1-1, with no clear D. Germline CDR1 SGDLS, CDR2 YYNGEE. The CDR3 is made up of 14 amino acids. With 4 bases removed from V and 1 base from J, the gap between germline ends came to 11 bases. For the CDR3, the DNA is TGTGCCAGCAGCCTAAATCCCGGGAACACTGAAGCTTTCTTT. It yields the protein CASSLNPGNTEAFF.

CDR3 in DNA: TGTGCCAGCTCACCATTACAGGACACCGCAGATACGCAGTATTTT. It is translated as CASSPLQDTADTQYF. The gene calls are TRBV18 and TRBJ2-3; the D gene is possibly TRBD1 (5 bases). The V end lost 2 bases, the J end lost 4 bases, and 13 bases lay between the germline ends. CDR1 KGHSH and CDR2 LQKENI come from the germline V gene. The CDR3 is 15 residues long.

The gene calls are TRBV18 and TRBJ2-5, with D maybe TRBD2 (6 bases). With 0 bases removed from V and 4 bases from J, the gap between germline ends came to 12 bases. Per the germline V gene, CDR1 is KGHSH and CDR2 is LQKENI. The CDR3 has 15 amino acids. The CDR3 bases are TGTGCCAGCTCACCACCGAATACGCGGGGAGAGACCCAGTACTTC. This encodes CASSPPNTRGETQYF.

The chain combines TRBV5-1 with TRBJ1-1; 9 bases align to TRBD1. V was clipped by 4 bases and J by 5 bases; unmatched bases: 9. CDR1 and CDR2 from the germline V gene are SGHRS and YFSETQ. The CDR3 consists of 15 residues. Here the CDR3 DNA reads TGCGCCAGCAGCCCACCGGGACAGGGTTGGACTGAAGCTTTCTTT. Residues: CASSPPGQGWTEAFF.

The chain has TRBV6-5 and TRBJ2-7; unclear D gene. The CDR3 sequence is 12 residues long. In germline, CDR1 is MNHEY, CDR2 SVGAGI. Trimming removed 6 bases from V and 6 bases from J, with 12 bases in between. Here the CDR3 DNA reads TGTGCCAGCAGAAAACCGGGTGGCGAGCAGTACTTC. Translated: CASRKPGGEQYF.

The V gene is TRBV7-2, the J gene TRBJ2-5; D is undetermined. This CDR3 contains 12 residues. In germline, CDR1 is SGHTA, CDR2 FQGNSA. Between the trimmed V and J ends, which lost 3 bases and 2 bases, there was a span of 4 bases. The CDR3 region has the DNA TGTGCCAGCAGCTTCTTTCAAGAGACCCAGTACTTC. Its translation is CASSFFQETQYF.

The chain recombines TRBV3-1 (or the pseudogene TRBV3-2) with TRBJ2-1; the D gene is possibly TRBD2 (6 bases). V was cut by 2 bases and J by 9 bases, with 17 bases left in between. The CDR3 loop spans 15 amino acids. Germline V gene data show CDR1 as LGHDT and CDR2 as YNNKEL (reference sequence). The CDR3 DNA reads TGTGCCAGCAGCCAATTTGCGGGGACCTACGGTGAGCAGTTCTTC. Translating it yields CASSQFAGTYGEQFF.

This clone was found a few times. The chain links TRBV7-6 to TRBJ2-7, with 8 bases lining up with TRBD2. The J segment lost 5 bases and the V segment lost 4 bases, leaving 13 bases of the junction unmatched. CDR3 length: 16 amino acids. Looked up from germline, CDR1 is SGHVS and CDR2 is FNYEAQ. The DNA of the CDR3 is TGTGCCAGCAGCTGCATACGGGGGGGCCTAAGGAACGAGCAGTACGTC. Translated: CASSCIRGGLRNEQYV.

The chain combines TRBV5-5 with TRBJ1-3; D is perhaps TRBD1 (5 bases). The CDR3 length is 15 residues. Trimming pared 4 bases from V and 0 bases from J, leaving 11 bases between. Germline assignment: CDR1 SGHKS and CDR2 YYEKEE (reference sequence). The DNA of the CDR3 is TGTGCCAGCAGCGGGGACTCCTACTCTGGAAACACCATATATTTT. Protein product: CASSGDSYSGNTIYF.

The chain uses TRBV6-5 and TRBJ1-6; perhaps TRBD1 as D (5 bases). Trimming shortened V by 6 bases and J by 8 bases, and 17 bases separated the two germline ends. Germline lookup yields CDR1 MNHEY and CDR2 SVGAGI. The CDR3 is 15 amino acids. The CDR3, as DNA: TGTGCCAGCAGGGGAAATGCATTAGGGGATTCACCCCTCCACTTT. The encoded protein is CASRGNALGDSPLHF.

This chain links TRBV7-9 with TRBJ1-1, with no clear D. Deletions cut 2 bases from V and 1 base from J, with 11 bases between. The length of the CDR3 is 15 residues. Germline values: CDR1 SEHNR, CDR2 FQNEAQ (reference sequence). Here the CDR3 reads CASSLLVGPNTEAFF. The CDR3 region has the DNA TGTGCCAGCAGCTTATTGGTGGGCCCGAACACTGAAGCTTTCTTT.

This chain connects TRBV9 to TRBJ1-6; 10 bases align to TRBD1. The V segment lost 4 bases and the J segment 11 bases; nucleotides outside the gene matches: 9. CDR3 length equals 15 residues. Looked up from germline, CDR1 is SGDLS and CDR2 is YYNGEE. In nucleotides, the CDR3 is TGTGCCAGCAGCAACCGGGACAGGGGTTACCCACCCCTCCACTTT. Protein product: CASSNRDRGYPPLHF.

V is TRBV19 and J is TRBJ1-1, with 8 bases aligning to TRBD1. The CDR3 covers 15 residues. V gave up 7 bases and J gave up 11 bases; unmatched junction bases: 18. Germline V gene lookup returns CDR1 LNHDA and CDR2 SQIVND (reference sequence). The CDR3 loop reads CASTLTGAVNREAFF. The CDR3 DNA reads TGTGCCAGTACCCTGACAGGGGCGGTCAATCGGGAGGCTTTCTTT.